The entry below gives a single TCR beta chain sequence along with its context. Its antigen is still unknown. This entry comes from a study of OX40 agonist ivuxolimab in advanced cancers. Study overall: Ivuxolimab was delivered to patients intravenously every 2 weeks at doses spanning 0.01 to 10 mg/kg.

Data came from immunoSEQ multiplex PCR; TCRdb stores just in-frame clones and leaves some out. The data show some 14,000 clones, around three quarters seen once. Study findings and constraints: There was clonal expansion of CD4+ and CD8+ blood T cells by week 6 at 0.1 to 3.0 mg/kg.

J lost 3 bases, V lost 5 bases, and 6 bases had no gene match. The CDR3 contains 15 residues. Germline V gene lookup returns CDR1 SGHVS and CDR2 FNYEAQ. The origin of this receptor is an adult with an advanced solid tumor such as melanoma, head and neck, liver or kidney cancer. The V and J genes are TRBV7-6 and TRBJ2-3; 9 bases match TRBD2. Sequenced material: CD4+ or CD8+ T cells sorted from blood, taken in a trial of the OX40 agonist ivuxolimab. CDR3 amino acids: CASSATSGWTDTQYF. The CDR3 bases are TGTGCCAGCAGCGCTACTAGCGGGTGGACAGATACGCAGTATTTT.